What follows are 4 T cell receptor beta chains derived from one specimen sequenced in a study of shared clonotypes between healthy human individuals. Repertoires were generated with immunoSEQ multiplex PCR, while TCRdb's copy carries only in-frame clones and drops some. The repertoire holds millions of clones, 90% to 95% seen once, with 0.39% in the top ten. The sample consisted of naive CD4+ T cells from PBMCs. Subset denoted: CD45RA+ positively selected. These receptors were collected from a young man in good health. Some clones in this sample may be carry-over from other donors' samples.

The chain uses TRBV5-8 and TRBJ2-7; possibly TRBD1 for D (6 bases). CDR3 length: 14 amino acids. V was clipped by 7 bases and J by 9 bases, with 23 bases between them. CDR1 and CDR2 from the germline V gene are SGHTS and YDEGEE. CDR3 amino acids: CASFVQGAITRQYF. The CDR3 bases are TGTGCCAGCTTCGTACAGGGCGCAATTACGAGGCAGTACTTC.

This clone was seen just once. The sample holds other DNA sequences that translate to the same CDR3. The chain joins TRBV19 to TRBJ1-5, with D uncertain. This CDR3 spans 12 amino acids. In germline, CDR1 is LNHDA, CDR2 SQIVND (reference sequence). Trimming left V 7 bases short and J 7 bases short, with 11 bases between. CDR3 sequence reads: CASTDLGQPQHF. The CDR3 DNA is TGTGCCAGTACCGACTTGGGACAGCCCCAGCATTTT.

The CDR3 here is CASSGGENEQYF. CDR3 nucleotides: TGTGCCAGCAGCGGGGGAGAAAACGAGCAGTACTTC. The genes are TRBV21-1 and TRBJ2-7. TRBV21-1 is designated a pseudogene. The CDR3 spans 12 residues.

The CDR3 bases are TGCGCCAGCAGCTTGGCTCGGACAGGGACAGGCGGGGAGCTGTTTTTT. It encodes CASSLARTGTGGELFF. This sequence joins TRBV5-1 and TRBJ2-2; 8 bases map to TRBD1. The V gene end was trimmed by 0 bases and the J gene end by 7 bases; junction bases not matched to a gene: 8. Germline CDR1 is SGHRS and CDR2 is YFSETQ. The CDR3 is 16 residues long.